This TCR beta chain is from a study of blood T cell repertoires in COVID-19 (dated by TCRdb to the early 2020s). With regard to the full study: Samples from collaborators originated in the United States, Italy and Spain and spanned both the acute and convalescent phases of COVID-19. The material from the prospective study consisted of cDNA or gDNA derived from T cells, B-cell-depleted T cells, or PBMCs. The dataset comprised deeply sampled blood TCRbeta repertoires from subjects exposed to, actively infected with, or recovered from COVID-19. The repertoires were made available in a free public database intended to serve as a resource for research on the immune response to SARS-CoV-2. The samples were drawn from two sources: the first 160 participants of the ongoing ImmuneRACE study, and over 950 subjects contributed by 6 global collaborators. The sample metadata nearly always contained a de-identified subject ID, COVID-19 status, age in years and sex. Where available, HLA class I and class II types were obtained from metadata supplied by the sample provider rather than from assay-based typing. The full study reports these points: The quantity of clinical and demographic metadata differed by source and by participant and was supplied without curation.

Whole blood was collected in K2EDTA tubes by collaborating institutions according to the institutions' own protocols. For TCRbeta analysis, collaborator samples were shipped as frozen whole blood, as isolated PBMCs, or as DNA extracted from either sample type. TCRbeta CDR3 regions were amplified from genomic DNA by means of the immunoSEQ Assay, a bias-controlled multiplex PCR. The original methods were these. The number of nucleated cells in each sample was estimated from the amplification of reference gene primers within the assay. To quantify the absolute abundance of each unique TCRbeta CDR3 rearrangement, sequence reads were collapsed and filtered. For each sample, productive Simpson clonality was calculated as the square root of Simpson's diversity index over productive rearrangements. TCRdb took this table from immuneACCESS and kept in-frame rearrangements with V and J called. Such tables lack part of the clones; where checked against another copy, unresolved V genes explain under half of the gap, and the rest is unexplained. V, J and clone size were drawn from that table, and D and trimming were deduced from the DNA. The table for this sample lists 95,000 to 120,000 clones; less than 85% of them were counted only once. Together, the top ten hold about 1.8% of the sample.

From the cysteine through the phenylalanine, the CDR3 covers 15 amino acids. Left in the record is the CDR3 DNA by itself, 45 bases read in frame from the first base. V is cut by 5 bases and J by 2 bases, and the space between the germline ends is 14 bases. Looking up the germline V gene yields CDR1 MDHEN and CDR2 SYDVKM. Of note for this clone: The antigen this receptor binds is unknown. Per-nucleotide qualities are absent, and no much larger clonotype sits a single base away.

The rearranged segments are TRBV28 and TRBJ2-3; no D segment can be confidently identified. The sequence came from a woman aged 35 to 49 with acute or convalescent COVID-19. What was sequenced was peripheral blood. The CDR3 protein sequence reads: CASSRGSFNTDTQYF. The DNA sequence is given as TGTGCCAGCAGTAGAGGATCTTTTAACACAGATACGCAGTATTTT.